Described below is a single T cell receptor beta chain sequence and its context. What it binds is unknown. Reverse transcription used about 0.45 to 1 ug RNA and random hexamers. immunoSEQ multiplex PCR amplified TCR beta CDR3 across 54 Vbeta, 13 Jbeta. Each CDR3 protein is one row after TCRdb ran MiXCR on the immunoSEQ multiplex PCR reads. The table lists a few hundred thousand distinct CDR3 sequences, 92% of them singletons. These data belong to a study of CD8 T cells in Susac syndrome. Study observations and caveats: A relatively small number of individuals underwent TCR sequencing and HLA analysis.

Looked up from germline, CDR1 is LGHNA and CDR2 is YNFKEQ. The CDR3 has 14 amino acids. V lost 0 bases and J 4 bases, leaving 8 bases between the germline ends. Sequencing of TCR beta was performed on blood CD8+ T cells and on blood CD4+ T cells. Relapsing-remitting disease, either stable or active, was present in the multiple sclerosis controls, who were treatment-naive patients. J is TRBJ2-3 and V is TRBV4-2, with D unclear. This clonotype originated in a human donor with multiple sclerosis. Sequencing was done on a sample of CD4+ T cells from PBMCs. The DNA for the CDR3 is TGTGCCAGCAGCCAAGAGTTTGGGGCAGATACGCAGTATTTT. Its protein product is CASSQEFGADTQYF.